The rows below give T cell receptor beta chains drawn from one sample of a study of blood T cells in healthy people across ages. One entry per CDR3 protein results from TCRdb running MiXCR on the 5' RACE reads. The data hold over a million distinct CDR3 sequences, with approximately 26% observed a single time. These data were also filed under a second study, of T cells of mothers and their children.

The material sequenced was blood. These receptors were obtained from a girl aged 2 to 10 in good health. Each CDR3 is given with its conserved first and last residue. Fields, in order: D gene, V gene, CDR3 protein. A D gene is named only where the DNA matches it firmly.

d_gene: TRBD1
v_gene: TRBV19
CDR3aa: CASSAGGSYGYTF

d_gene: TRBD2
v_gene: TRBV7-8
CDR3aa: CASSSVGLAGKETQYF

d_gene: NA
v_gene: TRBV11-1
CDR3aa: CASSFSVRQYF

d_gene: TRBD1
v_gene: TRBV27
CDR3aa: CASSFTGTGVYEQYF

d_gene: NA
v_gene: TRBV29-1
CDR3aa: CSVEERETQYF

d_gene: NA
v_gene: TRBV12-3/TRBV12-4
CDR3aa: CASRSSGYRLFF

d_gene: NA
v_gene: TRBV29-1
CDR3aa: CSAALDTGELFF

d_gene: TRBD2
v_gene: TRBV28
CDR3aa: CASSLLGLGGRGSGRTDTQYF

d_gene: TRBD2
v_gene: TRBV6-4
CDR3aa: CASSKTSGSSETQYF

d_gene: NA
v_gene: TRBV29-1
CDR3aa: CSVEPGNGDGYTF

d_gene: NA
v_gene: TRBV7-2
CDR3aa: CASSSLANHNEQFF

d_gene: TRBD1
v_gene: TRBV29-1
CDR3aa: CSVSPGQGAKYGYTF

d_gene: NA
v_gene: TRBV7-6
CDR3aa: CASSLAAKHPVNEQFF

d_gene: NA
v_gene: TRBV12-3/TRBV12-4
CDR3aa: CASTLGFGPETHTYEQYF

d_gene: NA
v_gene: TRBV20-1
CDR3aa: CSAHGSSGTDTQYF

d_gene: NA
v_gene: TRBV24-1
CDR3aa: CATGEGPPGVGELFF

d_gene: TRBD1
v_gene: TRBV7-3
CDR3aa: CASSLRQGAYNGQFF

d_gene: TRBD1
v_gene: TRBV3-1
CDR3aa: CASSQGQGTDSPLHF

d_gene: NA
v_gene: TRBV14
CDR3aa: CASSLKPAKKLGGVNNEQFF

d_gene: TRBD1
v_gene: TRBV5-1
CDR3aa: CASSRLGTEYNEQYF

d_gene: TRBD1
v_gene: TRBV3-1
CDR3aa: CASSQVRGDRRYSPLHF

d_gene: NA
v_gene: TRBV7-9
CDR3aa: CASSLLLDPPLREQYF